This T cell receptor beta chain was found in a study of blood T cell repertoires in COVID-19. Profiled with immunoSEQ multiplex PCR; TCRdb holds only in-frame clones, not every one. The sample lists some 100,000 clones; approximately 83% were seen once. Germline assignment: CDR1 MDHEN and CDR2 SYDVKM. V was pared by 6 bases and J by 3 bases, with 12 bases between. This CDR3 is built from 13 residues. V usage is TRBV28 and J usage is TRBJ2-7; TRBD1 might be the D (6 bases). This TCR derives from a woman aged 45-65 years who had recovered from COVID-19. Sequencing was done on a sample of PBMCs or T cells enriched from blood (not recorded which). CDR3 nucleotides: TGTGCCAGCAGGGCCGGGACACGCTACGAGCAGTACTTC. Protein sequence: CASRAGTRYEQYF.